These 30 T cell receptor beta chains were all obtained from the same sample, sequenced in a study of blood T cell repertoires in COVID-19. The method was immunoSEQ multiplex PCR; TCRdb's version includes in-frame clones alone and lacks a portion of them. This table has around 380,000 clones, more than 75% appearing once. Specimen: PBMCs or T cells enriched from blood (not recorded which). The origin of the receptors is a young man who had recovered from COVID-19.

This CDR3 reads CASSTYGTSGQETQYF. The CDR3 DNA follows: TGTGCCAGCAGCACCTATGGGACTAGCGGGCAAGAGACCCAGTACTTC. The gene calls are TRBV9 and TRBJ2-5; 12 bases are a match to TRBD2. This CDR3 is 16 amino acids long. V gave up 4 bases and J gave up 2 bases; unmatched junction bases: 6. In germline, CDR1 is SGDLS, CDR2 YYNGEE.

This chain connects TRBV15 to TRBJ2-7, with 8 bases identical to TRBD1. The CDR3 sequence is 14 residues long. The germline gives CDR1 LNHNV, CDR2 YYDKDF (reference sequence). The ends lost 2 bases at V and 3 bases at J; junction bases unmatched: 3. The CDR3 bases are TGTGCCACCAGCAGAATACAGGGGGGCTACGAGCAGTACTTC. It yields the protein CATSRIQGGYEQYF.

This clone appeared a few times. Other DNA sequences in the same sample also yield this CDR3. This chain links TRBV3-1 (or the pseudogene TRBV3-2) with TRBJ1-1; no clear D. Germline assignment: CDR1 LGHDT and CDR2 YNNKEL (reference sequence). There are 12 residues in the CDR3. V was cut by 1 base and J by 7 bases, with 7 bases left in between. As DNA, the CDR3 is TGTGCCAGCAGCCAAGTCGGTGGTGAAGCTTTCTTT. As protein: CASSQVGGEAFF.

The CDR3 is CASSGGGLAGNEQFF. CDR3 coding DNA: TGTGCCAGTAGCGGGGGAGGGCTAGCGGGGAATGAGCAGTTCTTC. The V call is TRBV19, the J call TRBJ2-1, with 9 positions matching TRBD2. CDR3 size: 15 residues. Per the germline V gene, CDR1 is LNHDA and CDR2 is SQIVND (reference sequence). After removal of 6 bases from V and 7 bases from J, the junction contained 10 bases not matched to a gene.

V usage is TRBV27 and J usage is TRBJ2-1, with a tentative D call TRBD2 (6 bases). Germline CDR1 is MNHEY and CDR2 is SMNVEV (reference sequence). Trimming took 5 bases from V and 6 from J, leaving 11 bases between them. The CDR3 totals 13 residues. CDR3 in DNA: TGTGCCAGCAGTCCCGCGGGGAGCAATGAGCAGTTCTTC. Protein: CASSPAGSNEQFF.

The CDR3 loop is CASSPRSYEQYF. CDR3 DNA sequence: TGTGCCAGCAGCCCCCGCTCCTACGAGCAGTACTTC. V gene TRBV7-9 combines with J gene TRBJ2-7; D ambiguous. Per germline, CDR1 SEHNR and CDR2 FQNEAQ (reference sequence). The CDR3 is made up of 12 amino acids. V lost 5 bases and J 0 bases, leaving 5 bases between the germline ends.

Note on this clone: The conserved phenylalanine or tryptophan is not found at the CDR3 terminus, so this likely reflects a read error. Because the CDR3's place on the DNA is in doubt, the DNA is left out and the CDR3 is given as listed by TCRdb. The chain's CDR3 is CASTRTSGG. The genes are TRBV4-2 and TRBJ2-7; the table's D call, TRBD2, was not checked against the DNA. Germline CDR1 LGHNA, CDR2 YNFKEQ. The CDR3 spans 9 amino acids, including both terminal residues.

This chain connects TRBV12-5 to TRBJ1-1; D may be TRBD1 (5 bases). V lost 2 bases to trimming and J lost 3 bases, with 10 bases between them. Per germline, CDR1 LGHNT and CDR2 FRNRAP. The CDR3 is 14 residues long. This CDR3 reads CASGLQRGYTEAFF. CDR3 DNA: TGTGCTAGTGGTTTGCAACGGGGGTACACTGAAGCTTTCTTT.

The chain recombines TRBV7-9 with TRBJ1-6, with TRBD1 as a possible D gene (5 bases). Germline CDR1 is SEHNR and CDR2 is FQNEAQ (reference sequence). V was pared by 5 bases and J by 8 bases, with 13 bases between. The CDR3 sequence is 14 residues long. The DNA of the CDR3 is TGTGCCAGCAGCGCTGGGGCGTCTCATTCACCCCTCCACTTT. This translates into CASSAGASHSPLHF.

V gene TRBV5-1 combines with J gene TRBJ2-2, with D unresolved. Germline lookup yields CDR1 SGHRS and CDR2 YFSETQ. This CDR3 is 16 amino acids long. V lost 0 bases and J 1 base, leaving 10 bases between the germline ends. As DNA, the CDR3 is TGCGCCAGCAGCTTGGGACCGAGACAGAACACCGGGGAGCTGTTTTTT. This gives the protein CASSLGPRQNTGELFF.

This clone showed up just once. This chain joins TRBV6-5 and TRBJ1-1, with no clear D. The CDR3 is 13 residues long. CDR1 is MNHEY and CDR2 is SVGAGI in the germline V gene. V was pared by 2 bases and J by 1 base, with 5 bases between. CDR3: CASSYATNTEAFF. The CDR3 region has the DNA TGTGCCAGCAGTTACGCTACGAACACTGAAGCTTTCTTT.

The genes are TRBV27 and TRBJ1-1; D might be TRBD1 (5 bases). Germline CDR1 and CDR2: MNHEY and SMNVEV (reference sequence). V lost 3 bases and J 6 bases, leaving 11 bases between the germline ends. This CDR3 region has 13 residues. In DNA form, the CDR3 reads TGTGCCAGCAGTTTCCCCCGGGGGGCTGAAGCTTTCTTT. Amino acids: CASSFPRGAEAFF.

The CDR3 DNA reads as TGCGCCAGCAGCCAAGTGCCTAGCGGGGGGACAGATACGCAGTATTTT. Protein: CASSQVPSGGTDTQYF. V usage is TRBV4-1 and J usage is TRBJ2-3; 11 bases are a match to TRBD2. This CDR3 region has 16 residues. V shed 1 base and J 3 bases; nucleotides not matched to a gene: 3. Germline V gene sequence: CDR1 MGHRA, CDR2 YSYEKL.

The rearrangement uses TRBV7-9 and TRBJ1-4, with a weak D call TRBD1 (6 bases). The length of the CDR3 is 15 residues. Deletions cut 5 bases from V and 3 bases from J, with 13 bases between. Germline CDR1 is SEHNR and CDR2 is FQNEAQ (reference sequence). The CDR3 DNA follows: TGTGCCAGCAGCGACCGCAGGGGTTCTAATGAAAAACTGTTTTTT. Translating gives CASSDRRGSNEKLFF.

V usage is TRBV5-4 and J usage is TRBJ1-6; 8 bases fit TRBD1. The length of the CDR3 is 16 residues. Germline CDR1 is SGHNT and CDR2 is YYREEE (reference sequence). The junction had 10 bases not matched to a gene; V was cut back by 4 bases and J by 7 bases. CDR3 coding DNA: TGTGCCAGCAGCCTCCCCGGAACAGGGGGGAATTCACCCCTCCACTTT. It encodes CASSLPGTGGNSPLHF. The whole variable domain, remainder taken from reference TRBV5-4 and TRBJ1-6, is ETGVTQSPTHLIKTRGQQVTLRCSSQSGHNTVSWYQQALGQGPQFIFQYYREEENGRGNFPPRFSGLQFPNYSSELNVNALELDDSALYLCASSLPGTGGNSPLHFGNGTRLTVT.

This chain joins TRBV7-8 and TRBJ1-4; TRBD1 is a possible D gene (5 bases). Deletions cut 5 bases from V and 3 bases from J, with 16 bases between. Germline lookup yields CDR1 SGHVS and CDR2 FQNEAQ. The CDR3 extends over 16 amino acids. The CDR3 is CASSPRHDSSNEKLFF. Here the CDR3 DNA reads TGTGCCAGCAGCCCGAGACATGACAGCTCTAATGAAAAACTGTTTTTT.

The rearrangement joins TRBV12-3 or TRBV12-4 to TRBJ2-7; D unresolved. The CDR3 has 13 residues. V lost 3 bases, J lost 0 bases, and 6 bases lay in between. Written as DNA, the CDR3 is TGTGCCAGCAGTTTGACGGGCTCCTACGAGCAGTACTTC. Residues: CASSLTGSYEQYF.

This chain uses TRBV29-1 with TRBJ1-2; D is undetermined. Trimming stripped 2 bases from V and 5 bases from J, with 12 bases between. This CDR3 has 13 residues. Germline V gene data show CDR1 as SQVTM and CDR2 as ANQGSEA. The CDR3 here is CSVEWQEDYGYTF. In DNA, the CDR3 is TGCAGCGTTGAATGGCAGGAGGATTATGGCTACACCTTC. Supplemented by reference TRBV29-1 and TRBJ1-2, the full variable domain reads SAVISQKPSRDICQRGTSLTIQCQVDSQVTMMFWYRQQPGQSLTLIATANQGSEATYESGFVIDKFPISRPNLTFSTLTVSNMSPEDSSIYLCSVEWQEDYGYTFGSGTRLTVV.

V and J are TRBV2 and TRBJ2-2, with 8 bases fitting TRBD2. This CDR3 spans 15 amino acids. Germline V CDR1 and CDR2: SNHLY, FYNNEI. V was pared by 8 bases and J by 5 bases, with 10 bases of the junction left unmatched. CDR3 DNA sequence: TGTGCCAGCGCATCGCGGGGGGCGTCTACCGGGGAGCTGTTTTTT. It codes for CASASRGASTGELFF.

V usage is TRBV9 and J usage is TRBJ1-2, with unresolved D. The germline gives CDR1 SGDLS, CDR2 YYNGEE. The CDR3 length is 12 residues. The V end lost 1 base, the J end lost 13 bases, and 14 bases lay between the germline ends. The CDR3: CASSVLYEELTF. CDR3 in DNA: TGTGCCAGCAGCGTACTCTATGAGGAACTCACCTTC.

The chain recombines TRBV4-1 with TRBJ1-2, with a weak D call TRBD1 (6 bases). Trimming pared 0 bases from V and 5 bases from J, leaving 7 bases between. The CDR3 length is 13 residues. Germline V CDR1 and CDR2: MGHRA, YSYEKL. The chain's CDR3 is CASSQDDRYGYTF. In nucleotides, the CDR3 is TGCGCCAGCAGCCAAGATGACAGGTATGGCTACACCTTC.

CDR3 residues: CASSLTGTGEIYEQYF. The CDR3 bases are TGTGCCAGCAGTTTAACCGGGACAGGAGAAATCTACGAGCAGTACTTC. The V and J genes are TRBV27 and TRBJ2-7; 8 bases match TRBD1. This CDR3 has 16 residues. Unmatched junction bases numbered 9, after V lost 2 bases and J lost 3 bases. Germline V gene lookup returns CDR1 MNHEY and CDR2 SMNVEV (reference sequence).

The rearrangement links TRBV19 to TRBJ1-2; 11 positions agree with TRBD1. Germline V gene sequence: CDR1 LNHDA, CDR2 SQIVND (reference sequence). CDR3 length equals 15 residues. Trimming at V came to 6 bases and at J to 0 bases, leaving 3 bases not matched to a gene. The CDR3 here is CASRDRGRTNYGYTF. As DNA, the CDR3 is TGTGCCAGTAGGGACAGGGGGCGTACTAACTATGGCTACACCTTC.

The rearrangement uses TRBV7-9 and TRBJ1-4; D not resolved. Germline CDR1 SEHNR, CDR2 FQNEAQ (reference sequence). The CDR3 length is 12 residues. Between the trimmed V and J ends, which lost 2 bases and 12 bases, there was a span of 10 bases. DNA of the CDR3: TGTGCCAGCAGCTTATATGATCTAGAACTGTTTTTT. Translated, it gives CASSLYDLELFF.

In the case of this clone: The same CDR3 arises from other DNA sequences in this sample as well. The rearrangement joins TRBV5-1 to TRBJ2-7; 7 bases map to TRBD1. V shed 0 bases, J shed 3 bases, and the junction held 3 bases outside the gene matches. Germline V CDR1 and CDR2: SGHRS, YFSETQ. This CDR3 spans 14 amino acids. The CDR3 loop is CASSLGQGNYEQYF. CDR3 sequence (DNA): TGCGCCAGCAGCTTGGGACAGGGAAACTACGAGCAGTACTTC.

The genes are TRBV30 and TRBJ1-6, with D possibly TRBD1 on 5 matching bases. The V and J ends lost 0 bases and 11 bases respectively, with 11 bases between them. Germline-derived CDR1 and CDR2 are GTSNPN and SVGIG (reference sequence). The CDR3 is 13 residues long. The DNA of the CDR3 is TGTGCCTGGAGTGTAATGCGGGGCCCACCCCTCCACTTT. This gives the protein CAWSVMRGPPLHF.

This clone was observed a handful of times. In DNA form, the CDR3 reads TGTGCCAGCAGCTTAGCGGGCGGGAGCGTAAAACTGTTTTTT. This gives the protein CASSLAGGSVKLFF. The rearrangement joins TRBV7-9 to TRBJ1-4; no clear D. This CDR3 region has 14 residues. V was cut by 0 bases and J by 10 bases, with 12 bases left in between. Looked up from germline, CDR1 is SEHNR and CDR2 is FQNEAQ (reference sequence).

This chain joins TRBV7-2 and TRBJ2-5, with unresolved D. CDR3 length: 12 amino acids. V lost 0 bases and J lost 5, with 4 bases in between. CDR1 and CDR2 from the germline V gene are SGHTA and FQGNSA. CDR3 bases: TGTGCCAGCAGCTTAGCTGCGGAGACCCAGTACTTC. Residues: CASSLAAETQYF.

This sequence joins TRBV14 and TRBJ2-2; the D gene is possibly TRBD2 (5 bases). Per the germline V gene, CDR1 is SGHDN and CDR2 is FVKESK. V was pared by 1 base and J by 5 bases, with 11 bases between. This CDR3 has 15 residues. The CDR3 region has the DNA TGTGCCAGCAGCCAAGTACATGGCGGGACCGGGGAGCTGTTTTTT. Protein product: CASSQVHGGTGELFF. Using reference TRBV14 and TRBJ2-2 for the parts outside the CDR3, the full variable domain is EAGVTQFPSHSVIEKGQTVTLRCDPISGHDNLYWYRRVMGKEIKFLLHFVKESKQDESGMPNNRFLAERTGGTYSTLKVQPAELEDSGVYFCASSQVHGGTGELFFGEGSRLTVL.

The chain has TRBV7-3 and TRBJ1-1, with a possible D match to TRBD1 (6 bases). Germline V lookup: CDR1 SGHTA, CDR2 FQGTGA. The ends were cut back, 5 bases at V and 4 bases at J, with 17 bases in the middle. CDR3 length: 15 amino acids. As DNA, the CDR3 is TGTGCCAGCAGCAAACAGTCGACAGGCCTCACTGAAGCTTTCTTT. Its protein product is CASSKQSTGLTEAFF.